This TCR beta chain was sequenced for a study of graft-versus-host responses after intestinal transplantation. The table came from immunoSEQ multiplex PCR; TCRdb's copy has only in-frame clones and leaves some out. This sample has more than 95,000 clones, with 92% found just once. Of note for this clone: The antigen remains undetermined.

The V and J ends lost 1 base and 4 bases, in that order; junction bases with no gene match: 9. Germline CDR1 reads SGHRS; CDR2 reads YFSETQ. This CDR3 has 17 amino acids. Material: unstimulated CD4+ T cells sorted from spleen or lymph node cells, obtained before intestinal transplant. This chain uses TRBV5-1 with TRBJ2-1; 9 positions agree with TRBD2. The sequence derives from a human donor who received an intestinal transplant. The CDR3 spells CASSLTGGRGKYNEQFF. CDR3 nucleotide sequence: TGCGCCAGCAGCTTGACCGGCGGGAGGGGGAAGTACAATGAGCAGTTCTTC. Supplemented by reference TRBV5-1 and TRBJ2-1, the full variable domain reads KAGVTQTPRYLIKTRGQQVTLSCSPISGHRSVSWYQQTPGQGLQFLFEYFSETQRNKGNFPGRFSGRQFSNSRSEMNVSTLELGDSALYLCASSLTGGRGKYNEQFFGPGTRLTVL.